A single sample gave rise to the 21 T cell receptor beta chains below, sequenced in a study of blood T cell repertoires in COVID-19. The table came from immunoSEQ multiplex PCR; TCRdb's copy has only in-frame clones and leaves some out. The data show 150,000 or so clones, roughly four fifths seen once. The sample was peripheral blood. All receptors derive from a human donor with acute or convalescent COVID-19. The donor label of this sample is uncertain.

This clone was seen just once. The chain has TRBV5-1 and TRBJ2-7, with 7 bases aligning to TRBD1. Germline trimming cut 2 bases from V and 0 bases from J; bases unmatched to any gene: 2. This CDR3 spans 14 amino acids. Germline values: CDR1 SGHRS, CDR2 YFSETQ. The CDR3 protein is CASSFRGSSYEQYF. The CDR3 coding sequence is TGCGCCAGCAGCTTCAGGGGGAGCTCCTACGAGCAGTACTTC. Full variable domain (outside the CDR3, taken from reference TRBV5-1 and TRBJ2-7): KAGVTQTPRYLIKTRGQQVTLSCSPISGHRSVSWYQQTPGQGLQFLFEYFSETQRNKGNFPGRFSGRQFSNSRSEMNVSTLELGDSALYLCASSFRGSSYEQYFGPGTRLTVT.

CDR3 DNA: TGTGCCAGCAGCCTAGGGGGGGGAGGCACTGAAGCTTTCTTT. Translating it yields CASSLGGGGTEAFF. The chain carries TRBV6-5 and TRBJ1-1; D is perhaps TRBD1 (6 bases). V lost 6 bases and J 4 bases, leaving 15 bases between the germline ends. The CDR3 sequence is 14 residues long. The germline V gene encodes CDR1 MNHEY and CDR2 SVGAGI.

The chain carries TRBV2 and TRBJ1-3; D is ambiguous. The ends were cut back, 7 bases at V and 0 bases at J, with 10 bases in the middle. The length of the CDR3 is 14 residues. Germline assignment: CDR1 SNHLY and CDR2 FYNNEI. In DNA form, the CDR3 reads TGTGCCAGCAAGGTCGGGAGCTCTGGAAACACCATATATTTT. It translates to CASKVGSSGNTIYF.

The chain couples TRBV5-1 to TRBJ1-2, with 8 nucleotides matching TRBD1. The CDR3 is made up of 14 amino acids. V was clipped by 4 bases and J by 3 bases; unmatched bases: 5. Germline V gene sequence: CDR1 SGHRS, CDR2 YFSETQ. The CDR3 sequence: CASSGRGPDYGYTF. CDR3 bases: TGCGCCAGCAGCGGCAGGGGGCCAGACTATGGCTACACCTTC.

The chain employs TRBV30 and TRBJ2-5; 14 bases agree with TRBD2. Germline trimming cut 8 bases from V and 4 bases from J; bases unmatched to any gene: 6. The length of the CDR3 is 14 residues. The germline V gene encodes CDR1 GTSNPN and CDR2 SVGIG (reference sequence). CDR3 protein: CARSGTSGGETQYF. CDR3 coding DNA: TGTGCCCGATCCGGGACTAGCGGGGGAGAGACCCAGTACTTC.

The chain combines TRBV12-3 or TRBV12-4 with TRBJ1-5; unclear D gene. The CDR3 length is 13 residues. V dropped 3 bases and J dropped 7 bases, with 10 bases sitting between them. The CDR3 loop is CASSFLVGQPQHF. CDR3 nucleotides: TGTGCCAGCAGTTTTCTTGTTGGCCAGCCCCAGCATTTT.

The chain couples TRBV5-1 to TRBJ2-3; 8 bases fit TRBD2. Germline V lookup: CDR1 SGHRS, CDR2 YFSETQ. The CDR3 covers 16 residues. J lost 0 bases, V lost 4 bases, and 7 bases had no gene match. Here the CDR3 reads CASSALAGLSTDTQYF. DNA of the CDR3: TGCGCCAGCAGCGCGTTAGCGGGGCTCAGCACAGATACGCAGTATTTT.

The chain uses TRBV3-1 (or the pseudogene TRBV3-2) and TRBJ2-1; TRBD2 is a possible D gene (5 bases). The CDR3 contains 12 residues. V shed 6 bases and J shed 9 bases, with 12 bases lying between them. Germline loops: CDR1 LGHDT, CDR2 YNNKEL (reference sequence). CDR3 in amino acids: CASSPVRGEQFF. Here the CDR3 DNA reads TGTGCCAGCAGTCCCGTCCGGGGTGAGCAGTTCTTC.

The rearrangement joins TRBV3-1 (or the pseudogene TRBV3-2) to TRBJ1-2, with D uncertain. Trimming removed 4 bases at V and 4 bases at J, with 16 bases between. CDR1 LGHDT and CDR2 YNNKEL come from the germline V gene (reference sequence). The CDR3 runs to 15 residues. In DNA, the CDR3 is TGTGCCAGCAGCCTCACTCCTGCGAGCGGCTATGGCTACACCTTC. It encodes CASSLTPASGYGYTF.

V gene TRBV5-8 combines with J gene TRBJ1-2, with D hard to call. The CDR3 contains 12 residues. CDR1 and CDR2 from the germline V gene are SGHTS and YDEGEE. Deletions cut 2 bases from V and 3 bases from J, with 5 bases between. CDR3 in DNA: TGTGCCAGCAGCTTTTCGGACTATGGCTACACCTTC. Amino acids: CASSFSDYGYTF.

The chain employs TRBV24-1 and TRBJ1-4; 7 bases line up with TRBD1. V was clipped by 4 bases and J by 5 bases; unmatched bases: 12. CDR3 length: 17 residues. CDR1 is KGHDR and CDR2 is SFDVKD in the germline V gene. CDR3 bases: TGTGCCACCAGTGACCGCCGGAGGGACAGCTTAAATGAAAAACTGTTTTTT. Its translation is CATSDRRRDSLNEKLFF.

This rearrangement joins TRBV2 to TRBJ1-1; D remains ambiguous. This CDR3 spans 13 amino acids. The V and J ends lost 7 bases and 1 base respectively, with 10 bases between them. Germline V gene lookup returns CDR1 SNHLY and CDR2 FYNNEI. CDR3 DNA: TGTGCCAGCACCTTGGACTCGAACACTGAAGCTTTCTTT. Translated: CASTLDSNTEAFF. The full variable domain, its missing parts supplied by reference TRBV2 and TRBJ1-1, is EPEVTQTPSHQVTQMGQEVILRCVPISNHLYFYWYRQILGQKVEFLVSFYNNEISEKSEIFDDQFSVERPDGSNFTLKIRSTKLEDSAMYFCASTLDSNTEAFFGQGTRLTVV.

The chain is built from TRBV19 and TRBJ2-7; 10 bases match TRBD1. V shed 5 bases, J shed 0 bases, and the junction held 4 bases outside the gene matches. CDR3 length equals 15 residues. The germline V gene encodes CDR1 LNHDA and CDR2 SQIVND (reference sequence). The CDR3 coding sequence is TGTGCCAGTAGTGCGGACAGGGGGGGCTCCTACGAGCAGTACTTC. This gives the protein CASSADRGGSYEQYF. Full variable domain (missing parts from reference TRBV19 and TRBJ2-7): DGGITQSPKYLFRKEGQNVTLSCEQNLNHDAMYWYRQDPGQGLRLIYYSQIVNDFQKGDIAEGYSVSREKKESFPLTVTSAQKNPTAFYLCASSADRGGSYEQYFGPGTRLTVT.

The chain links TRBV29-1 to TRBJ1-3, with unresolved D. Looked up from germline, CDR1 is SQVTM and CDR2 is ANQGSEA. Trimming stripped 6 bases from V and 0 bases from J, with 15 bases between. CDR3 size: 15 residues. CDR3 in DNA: TGCAGCGTCCGAAAAGCGGGAGGCTCTGGAAACACCATATATTTT. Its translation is CSVRKAGGSGNTIYF.

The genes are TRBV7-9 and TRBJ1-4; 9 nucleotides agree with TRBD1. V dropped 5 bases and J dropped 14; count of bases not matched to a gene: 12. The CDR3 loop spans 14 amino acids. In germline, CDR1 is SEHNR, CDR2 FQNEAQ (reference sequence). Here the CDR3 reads CASSPVAVGTGLFF. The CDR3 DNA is TGTGCCAGCAGCCCCGTTGCAGTCGGGACAGGGCTGTTTTTT. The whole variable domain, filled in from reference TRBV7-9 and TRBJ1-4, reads DTGVSQNPRHKITKRGQNVTFRCDPISEHNRLYWYRQTLGQGPEFLTYFQNEAQLEKSRLLSDRFSAERPKGSFSTLEIQRTEQGDSAMYLCASSPVAVGTGLFFGSGTQLSVL.

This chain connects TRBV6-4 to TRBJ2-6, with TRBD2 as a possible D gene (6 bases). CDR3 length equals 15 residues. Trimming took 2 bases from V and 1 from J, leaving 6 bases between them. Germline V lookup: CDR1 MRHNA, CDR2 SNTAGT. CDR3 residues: CASSDGGSGANVLTF. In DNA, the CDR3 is TGTGCCAGCAGTGACGGGGGGTCTGGGGCCAACGTCCTGACTTTC.

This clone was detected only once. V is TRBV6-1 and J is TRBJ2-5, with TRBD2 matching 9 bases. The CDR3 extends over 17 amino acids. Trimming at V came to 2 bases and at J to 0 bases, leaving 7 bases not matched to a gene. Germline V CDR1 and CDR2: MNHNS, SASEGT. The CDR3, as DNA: TGTGCCAGCAGTGAATGGCCTGCGGGGGGGTACCAAGAGACCCAGTACTTC. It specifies CASSEWPAGGYQETQYF.

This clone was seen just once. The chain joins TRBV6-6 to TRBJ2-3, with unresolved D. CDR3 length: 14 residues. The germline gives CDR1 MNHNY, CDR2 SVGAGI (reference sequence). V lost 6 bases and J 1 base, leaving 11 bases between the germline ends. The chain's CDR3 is CASRTQRGTDTQYF. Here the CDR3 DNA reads TGTGCCAGCAGAACCCAACGGGGCACAGATACGCAGTATTTT.

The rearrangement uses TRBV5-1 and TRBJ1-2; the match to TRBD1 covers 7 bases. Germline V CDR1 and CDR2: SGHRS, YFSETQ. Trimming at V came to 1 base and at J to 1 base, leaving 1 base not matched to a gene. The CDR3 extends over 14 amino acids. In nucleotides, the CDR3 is TGCGCCAGCAGCTTGACAGGGGATAACTATGGCTACACCTTC. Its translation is CASSLTGDNYGYTF.

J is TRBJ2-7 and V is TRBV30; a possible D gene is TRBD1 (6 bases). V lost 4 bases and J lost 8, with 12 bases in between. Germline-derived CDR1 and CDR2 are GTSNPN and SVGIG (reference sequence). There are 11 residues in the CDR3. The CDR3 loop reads CAWTKGGQQYF. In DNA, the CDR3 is TGTGCCTGGACAAAAGGGGGACAGCAGTACTTC.

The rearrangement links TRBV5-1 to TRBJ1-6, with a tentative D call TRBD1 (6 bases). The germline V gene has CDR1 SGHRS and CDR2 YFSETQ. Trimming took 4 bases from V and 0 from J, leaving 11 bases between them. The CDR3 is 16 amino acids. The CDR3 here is CASSSGQSSYNSPLHF. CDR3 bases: TGCGCCAGCAGCAGCGGACAGAGCTCCTATAATTCACCCCTCCACTTT.